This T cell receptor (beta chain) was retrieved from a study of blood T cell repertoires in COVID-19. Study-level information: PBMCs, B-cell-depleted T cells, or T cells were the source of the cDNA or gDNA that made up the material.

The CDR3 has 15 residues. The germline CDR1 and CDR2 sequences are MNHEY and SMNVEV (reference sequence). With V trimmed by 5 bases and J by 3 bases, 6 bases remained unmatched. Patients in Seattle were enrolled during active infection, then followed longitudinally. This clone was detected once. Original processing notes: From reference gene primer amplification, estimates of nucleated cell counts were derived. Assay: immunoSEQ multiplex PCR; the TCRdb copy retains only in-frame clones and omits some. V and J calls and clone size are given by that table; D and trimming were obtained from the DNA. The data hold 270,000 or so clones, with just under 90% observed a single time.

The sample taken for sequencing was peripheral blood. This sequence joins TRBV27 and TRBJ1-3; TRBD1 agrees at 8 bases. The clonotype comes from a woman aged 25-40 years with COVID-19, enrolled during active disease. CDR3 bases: TGTGCCAGCAGTCCTGTAGACAGGGGTGGAAACACCATATATTTT. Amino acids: CASSPVDRGGNTIYF.